This TCR beta chain was retrieved from a study of T cells in tuberculosis. Method: immunoSEQ multiplex PCR; TCRdb's copy keeps in-frame clones and lacks some. The sample contains about 33,000 clones, roughly 90% of which appear only once. Germline values: CDR1 MGHRA, CDR2 YSYEKL. This CDR3 spans 15 amino acids. Trimming removed 6 bases from V and 0 bases from J, with 13 bases in between. The rearrangement uses TRBV4-1 and TRBJ2-3, with D unclear. The clonotype originates from a donor between 10 and 29 years old with latent tuberculosis or without tuberculosis infection. Some clones in this sample may be carry-over from other donors' samples. Sequenced: PBMCs. The CDR3 loop is CASRGVGTSTDTQYF. CDR3 coding DNA: TGCGCCAGCAGGGGCGTGGGTACTAGCACAGATACGCAGTATTTT.